The 5 T cell receptor beta chains given below trace back to one sample, sequenced in a study of response to subunit inactivated influenza vaccine. TCRdb reprocessed the RT-PCR reads with MiXCR, giving one entry per CDR3 protein. The sample comprises fewer than 350,000 distinct CDR3 sequences, around a fifth of which are singletons, and roughly 10% rests with the top ten. The source was PBMCs from blood, collected 21 months after vaccination. The receptors come from a man aged 50-75 years who received an inactivated influenza vaccine.

For this clonotype: A much more abundant neighbour one base away suggests this may be a read error. The chain is built from TRBV6-5 and TRBJ1-5; D not certain. This CDR3 has 13 amino acids. Germline CDR1 is MNHEY and CDR2 is SVGAGI. With 3 bases removed from V and 4 bases from J, the gap between germline ends came to 7 bases. The CDR3 region is CASSYGENQPQHF. Written as DNA, the CDR3 is TGTGCCAGCAGTTATGGGGAAAATCAGCCCCAGCATTTT.

Regarding this clonotype: One junction end does not reproduce the germline sequence, and a read error may be involved. This chain uses TRBV28 with TRBJ2-7, with 13 bases lining up with TRBD2. The CDR3 length is 19 residues. The germline V gene has CDR1 MDHEN and CDR2 SYDVKM. CDR3 in DNA: TGTGCCAGCAGTTTAGGGTTTGGACTAGCGGGGGCTATACACTACGAGCAGCACTTC. Protein: CASSLGFGLAGAIHYEQHF. The whole variable domain, filled in from reference TRBV28 and TRBJ2-7, reads DVKVTQSSRYLVKRTGEKVFLECVQDMDHENMFWYRQDPGLGLRLIYFSYDVKMKEKGDIPEGYSVSREKKERFSLILESASTNQTSMYLCASSLGFGLAGAIHYEQHFGPGTRLTVT.

This clonotype turned up a few times. The rearrangement links TRBV28 to TRBJ2-5; D is unclear. The CDR3 contains 14 residues. With 6 bases removed from V and 7 bases from J, the gap between germline ends came to 18 bases. The germline V gene encodes CDR1 MDHEN and CDR2 SYDVKM. In nucleotides, the CDR3 is TGTGCCAGCAGCACCCGCTGGCTAGGTGGGACCCAGTACTTC. Amino acids: CASSTRWLGGTQYF.

The CDR3 DNA reads TGTGCCAGCACCCACTCCGAAGCGGGAGCCGACTACAATGAGCAGTTCTTC. Residues: CASTHSEAGADYNEQFF. This chain uses TRBV28 with TRBJ2-1; the match to TRBD2 covers 8 bases. Germline CDR1 MDHEN, CDR2 SYDVKM. The CDR3 has 17 residues. V lost 7 bases to trimming and J lost 3 bases; unmatched junction nucleotides: 14.

This clonotype was seen a few times. This sequence joins TRBV20-1 and TRBJ2-3; perhaps TRBD2 as D (6 bases). Looked up from germline, CDR1 is DFQATT and CDR2 is SNEGSKA (reference sequence). This CDR3 is built from 20 residues. V lost 3 bases to trimming and J lost 2 bases, with 30 bases between them. The CDR3 region is CSASEILALADGLVTDTQYF. The CDR3 region has the DNA TGCAGTGCTAGCGAGATTCTAGCGCTAGCCGACGGGTTGGTCACAGATACGCAGTATTTT.